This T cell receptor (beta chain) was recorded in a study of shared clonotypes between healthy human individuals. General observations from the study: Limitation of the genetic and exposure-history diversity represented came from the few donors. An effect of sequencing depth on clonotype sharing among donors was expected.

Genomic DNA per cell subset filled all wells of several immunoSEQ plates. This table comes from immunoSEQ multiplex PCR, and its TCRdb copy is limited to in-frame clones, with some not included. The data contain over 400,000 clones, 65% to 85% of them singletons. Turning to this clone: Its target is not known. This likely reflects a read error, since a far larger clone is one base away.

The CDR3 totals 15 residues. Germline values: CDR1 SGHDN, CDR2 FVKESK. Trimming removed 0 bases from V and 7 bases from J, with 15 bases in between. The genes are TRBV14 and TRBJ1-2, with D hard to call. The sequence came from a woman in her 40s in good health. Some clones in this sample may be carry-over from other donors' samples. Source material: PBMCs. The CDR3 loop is CASSQEVVSAVGYTF. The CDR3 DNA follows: TGTGCCAGCAGCCAAGAAGTCGTGTCGGCGGTTGGCTACACCTTC.